Here is one T cell receptor beta chain with its context. This clone was detected only a few times. The specificity of this receptor is unknown. Per-base qualities were not stored, and no clone one base away is much larger. TCRbeta CDR3 regions were amplified from genomic DNA using the immunoSEQ Assay, a bias-controlled multiplex PCR. The source study handled its data this way. Within the assay, amplification of reference gene primers was used to estimate how many nucleated cells each sample contained. Sequence reads were collapsed and filtered to measure the absolute abundance of every unique TCRbeta CDR3 rearrangement. For each sample, productive Simpson clonality was calculated as the square root of Simpson's diversity index across productive rearrangements. As stored in TCRdb, this immuneACCESS dataset retains in-frame rearrangements with V and J assigned. A fraction of the clones does not appear; measured against another copy, unresolved V genes explain less than half of the discrepancy, and the remainder lacks a known reason. The D gene and trimming were derived from the DNA, and the V and J assignments and clone size from that table. The sample contains hundreds of thousands of clones, around 80% of them found a single time. The ten largest account for about 2% of the sample.

Whole blood was collected in K2EDTA tubes by collaborating institutions according to the institutions' own protocols. For TCRbeta analysis, collaborator samples were shipped as frozen whole blood, as isolated PBMCs, or as DNA extracted from either sample type. Reading the germline V gene gives CDR1 SGHTA and CDR2 FQGNSA. Trimming removed 6 bases from V and 9 bases from J; the gene matches leave 5 bases unexplained. The cysteine opens and the phenylalanine closes a CDR3 of 13 amino acids. The read is trimmed to its CDR3 DNA, 39 bases read in frame from base 1. The sample belongs to a study of blood T cell repertoires in COVID-19 (dated by TCRdb to 2020 to 2022). Concerning the study at large: Samples from collaborators originated in the United States, Italy and Spain and spanned both the acute and convalescent phases of COVID-19. The prospective study material was composed of cDNA or gDNA derived from T cells, B-cell-depleted T cells, or PBMCs. Subjects who had been exposed to COVID-19, were actively infected with it, or had recovered from it provided the deeply sampled blood TCRbeta repertoires that made up the dataset. A freely available public database, intended as a resource for researchers studying the immune response to SARS-CoV-2, is where the repertoires were released. Samples were obtained from the ongoing ImmuneRACE study (first 160 participants) and from about 1,300 subjects provided by 6 global collaborators. Sample metadata almost always included a de-identified subject ID, COVID-19 status, age in years and sex. HLA class I and class II types, where available, came from metadata supplied by the sample provider rather than from assay-based typing. General study outcomes and caveats: How much clinical and demographic metadata was included differed by source and by participant, and the metadata was provided uncurated.

Sequencing was carried out using peripheral blood. The sequence came from a woman older than 75 with acute or convalescent COVID-19. Recombination linked TRBV7-2 to TRBJ1-6, with 7 middle bases fitting TRBD1. The CDR3 protein is CASRQGFGSPLHF. The nucleotide sequence reads TGTGCCAGCAGACAGGGGTTCGGTTCACCCCTCCACTTT. The full variable domain, with segments outside the CDR3 supplied by the reference TRBV7-2 and TRBJ1-6 proteins, appears as GAGVSQSPSNKVTEKGKDVELRCDPISGHTALYWYRQSLGQGLEFLIYFQGNSAPDKSGLPSDRFSAERTGGSVSTLTIQRTQQEDSAVYLCASRQGFGSPLHFGNGTRLTVT.